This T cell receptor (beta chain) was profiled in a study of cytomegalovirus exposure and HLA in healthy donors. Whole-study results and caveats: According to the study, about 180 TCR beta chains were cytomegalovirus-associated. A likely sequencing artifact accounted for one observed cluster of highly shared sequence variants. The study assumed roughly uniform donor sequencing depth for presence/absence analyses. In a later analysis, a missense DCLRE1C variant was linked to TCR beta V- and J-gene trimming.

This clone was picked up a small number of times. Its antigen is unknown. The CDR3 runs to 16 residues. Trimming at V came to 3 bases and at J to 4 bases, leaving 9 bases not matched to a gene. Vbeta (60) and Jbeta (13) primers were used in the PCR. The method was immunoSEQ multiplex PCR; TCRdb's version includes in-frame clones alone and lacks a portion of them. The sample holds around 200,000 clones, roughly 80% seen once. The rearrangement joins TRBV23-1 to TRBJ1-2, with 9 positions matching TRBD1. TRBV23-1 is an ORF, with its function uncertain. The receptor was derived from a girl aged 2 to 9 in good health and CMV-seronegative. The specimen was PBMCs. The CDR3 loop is CASSHHRDRALYGYTF. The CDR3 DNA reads TGCGCCAGCAGTCATCACCGGGACAGGGCGCTCTATGGCTACACCTTC.